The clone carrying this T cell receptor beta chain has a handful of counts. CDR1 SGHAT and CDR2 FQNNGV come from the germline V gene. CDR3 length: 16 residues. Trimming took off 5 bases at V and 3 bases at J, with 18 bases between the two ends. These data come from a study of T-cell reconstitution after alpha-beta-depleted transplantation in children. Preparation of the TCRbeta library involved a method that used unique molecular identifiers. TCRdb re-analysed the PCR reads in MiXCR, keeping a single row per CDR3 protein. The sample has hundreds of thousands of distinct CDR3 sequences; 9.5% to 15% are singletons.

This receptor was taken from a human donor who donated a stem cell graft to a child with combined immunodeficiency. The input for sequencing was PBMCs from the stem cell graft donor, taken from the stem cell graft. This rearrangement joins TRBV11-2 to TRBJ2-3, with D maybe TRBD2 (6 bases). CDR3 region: CASSPIRRERTDTQYF. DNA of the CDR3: TGTGCCAGCAGCCCCATCAGGAGGGAGAGGACAGATACGCAGTATTTT.